This T cell receptor (beta chain) was observed in a study of blood T cells in healthy people across ages. This clonotype has ten or more counts. The V gene's germline CDR1 is MNHEY and CDR2 SVGAGI. The CDR3 totals 16 residues. Combining a sample-barcoded 5' primer with a J-beta primer mix, a second PCR ran for roughly 7 to 12 cycles. TCRdb re-called the 5' RACE reads through MiXCR, storing one row per CDR3 protein. Found here are some 890,000 distinct CDR3 sequences, around 29% of them singletons; the top ten hold about 9.4%. This same sample was also taken into another study, of T cells of mothers and their children. That study reports: Donors were three healthy Caucasian mothers and their six children.

The sequencing sample was made of blood. This chain joins TRBV6-5 and TRBJ2-7; TRBD2 aligns across 10 bases. The J call could be wrong; TRBJ2-5 is a better fit for the DNA end. The source is a middle-aged woman in good health. CDR3: CASSYYPSGGPQTQYF. Here the CDR3 DNA reads TGTGCCAGCAGTTACTATCCTAGCGGGGGACCCCAGACCCAGTACTTC.